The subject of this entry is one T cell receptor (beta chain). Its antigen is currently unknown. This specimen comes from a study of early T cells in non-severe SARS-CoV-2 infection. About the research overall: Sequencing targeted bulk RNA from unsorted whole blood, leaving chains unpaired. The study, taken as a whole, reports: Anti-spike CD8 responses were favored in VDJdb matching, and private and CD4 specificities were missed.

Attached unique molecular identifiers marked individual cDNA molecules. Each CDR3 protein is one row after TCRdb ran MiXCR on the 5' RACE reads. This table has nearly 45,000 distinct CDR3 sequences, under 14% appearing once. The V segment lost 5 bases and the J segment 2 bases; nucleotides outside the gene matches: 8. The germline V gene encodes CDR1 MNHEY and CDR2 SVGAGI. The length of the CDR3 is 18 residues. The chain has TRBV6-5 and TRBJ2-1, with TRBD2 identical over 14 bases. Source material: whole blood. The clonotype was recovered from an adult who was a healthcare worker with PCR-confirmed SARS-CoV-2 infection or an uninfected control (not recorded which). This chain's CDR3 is CASSLGTSGRGTYNEQFF. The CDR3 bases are TGTGCCAGCAGTCTTGGGACTAGCGGGAGAGGGACCTACAATGAGCAGTTCTTC.